This T cell receptor (beta chain) was observed in a study of T-cell memory formation after mild COVID-19. In its sample, this clonotype was seen many times. The CDR3 has 15 amino acids. Germline V gives CDR1 MNHEY, CDR2 SVGEGT. V was clipped by 5 bases and J by 0 bases, with 14 bases between them. TCRdb itself ran the 5' RACE reads through MiXCR, one entry per CDR3 protein. This sample has around 530,000 distinct CDR3 sequences, with roughly 22% found just once. Sequenced sample: PBMCs or a T cell subset sorted from them (not recorded which). The clonotype was recovered from an adult woman who had mild COVID-19 (a few samples of this study predate the infection). Cell type and time point are not known. The chain recombines TRBV6-2 or TRBV6-3 with TRBJ2-7; D is unresolved. CDR3 sequence (DNA): TGTGCCAGCAGTGCCTGGTTAGACTCCTCCTACGAGCAGTACTTC. This translates into CASSAWLDSSYEQYF.